The T cell receptor beta chain described here comes from a study of Graves' ophthalmopathy and Graves' hyperthyroidism. The length of the CDR3 is 16 residues. Germline lookup yields CDR1 SNHLY and CDR2 FYNNEI. V was pared by 3 bases and J by 4 bases, with 6 bases of the junction left unmatched. Investigators amplified TCR beta CDR3 regions from RNA transcripts. Investigators did first-round RT-PCR with HTBI primers, then second-round multiplex PCR. TCRdb recomputed calls from the multiplex PCR reads with MiXCR, one row per CDR3 protein. The repertoire holds 350,000 to 400,000 distinct CDR3 sequences, with 15% to 19% as singletons.

This clonotype originated in a woman under 30 with stable Graves' hyperthyroidism. Sequenced material: peripheral blood. The rearrangement uses TRBV2 and TRBJ2-2, with 9 bases identical to TRBD1. For the CDR3, the DNA is TGTGCCAGCAGTGACCCCGGGACAGGGACCACCGGGGAGCTGTTTTTT. Residues: CASSDPGTGTTGELFF.